This T cell receptor beta chain was obtained from a study of response to subunit inactivated influenza vaccine. The study's findings and limits: Authors suggested few new T cells are recruited by each seasonal influenza vaccination.

This CDR3 contains 15 residues. V lost 5 bases to trimming and J lost 3 bases; unmatched junction nucleotides: 8. Germline CDR1 reads SGHVS; CDR2 reads FQNEAQ. TCRdb recomputed calls from the RT-PCR reads with MiXCR, one row per CDR3 protein. The sample has about 500,000 distinct CDR3 sequences, approximately 17% seen once. This clonotype was observed a handful of times. Its antigen is still unknown. The chain has TRBV7-8 and TRBJ2-7; 9 bases fit TRBD1. This TCR was sampled from a man aged 50 to 69 who received an inactivated influenza vaccine. The specimen comprised CD4+ T cells sorted from PBMCs, sampled less than 30 months after vaccination. The CDR3 region is CASSNRDRADYEQYF. CDR3 sequence (DNA): TGTGCCAGCAGCAACCGGGACAGGGCTGACTACGAGCAGTACTTC.